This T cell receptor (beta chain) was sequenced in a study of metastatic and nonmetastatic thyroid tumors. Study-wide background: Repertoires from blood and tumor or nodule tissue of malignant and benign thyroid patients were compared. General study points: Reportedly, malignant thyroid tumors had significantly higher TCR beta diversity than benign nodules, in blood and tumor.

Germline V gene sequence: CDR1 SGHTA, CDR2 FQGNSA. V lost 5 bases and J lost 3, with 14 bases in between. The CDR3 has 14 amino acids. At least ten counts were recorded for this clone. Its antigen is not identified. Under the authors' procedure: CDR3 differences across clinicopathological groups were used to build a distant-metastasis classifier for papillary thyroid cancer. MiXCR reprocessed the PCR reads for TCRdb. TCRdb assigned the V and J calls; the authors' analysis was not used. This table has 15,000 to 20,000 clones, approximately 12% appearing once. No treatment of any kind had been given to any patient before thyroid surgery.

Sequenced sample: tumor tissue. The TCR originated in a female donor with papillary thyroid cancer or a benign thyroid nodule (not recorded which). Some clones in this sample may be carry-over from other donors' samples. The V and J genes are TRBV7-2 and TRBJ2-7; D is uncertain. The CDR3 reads CASSTGPGDYEQYF. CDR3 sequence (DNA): TGTGCCAGCAGCACGGGCCCAGGCGACTACGAGCAGTACTTC.